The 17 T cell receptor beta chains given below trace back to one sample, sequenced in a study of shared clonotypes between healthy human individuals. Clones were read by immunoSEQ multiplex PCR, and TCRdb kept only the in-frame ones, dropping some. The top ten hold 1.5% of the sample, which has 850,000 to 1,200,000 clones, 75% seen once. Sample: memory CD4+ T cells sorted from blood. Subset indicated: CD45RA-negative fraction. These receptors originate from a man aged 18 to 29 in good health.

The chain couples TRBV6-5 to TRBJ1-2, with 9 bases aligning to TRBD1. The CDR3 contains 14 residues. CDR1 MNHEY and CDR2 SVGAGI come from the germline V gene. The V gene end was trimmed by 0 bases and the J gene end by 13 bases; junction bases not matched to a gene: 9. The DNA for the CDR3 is TGTGCCAGCAGTTACTCCGGGACAGGGAGAGGTATCACCTTC. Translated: CASSYSGTGRGITF.

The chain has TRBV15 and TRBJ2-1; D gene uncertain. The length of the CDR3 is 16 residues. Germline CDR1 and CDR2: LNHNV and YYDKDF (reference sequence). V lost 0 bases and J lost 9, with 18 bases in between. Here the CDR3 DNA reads TGTGCCACCAGCAGAGATGGGTCTAGAAGGTTTGGTGAGCAGTTCTTC. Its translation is CATSRDGSRRFGEQFF.

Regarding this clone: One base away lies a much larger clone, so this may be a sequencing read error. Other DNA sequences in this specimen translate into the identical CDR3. The CDR3 nucleotides read TGCGCCAGCAGCCCGGGACAGGGGGCCTACGAGCAGTACTTC. Its translation: CASSPGQGAYEQYF. The chain recombines TRBV5-1 with TRBJ2-7, with TRBD1 identical over 11 bases. J lost 2 bases, V lost 4 bases, and 2 bases had no gene match. Looked up from germline, CDR1 is SGHRS and CDR2 is YFSETQ. The CDR3 has 14 amino acids.

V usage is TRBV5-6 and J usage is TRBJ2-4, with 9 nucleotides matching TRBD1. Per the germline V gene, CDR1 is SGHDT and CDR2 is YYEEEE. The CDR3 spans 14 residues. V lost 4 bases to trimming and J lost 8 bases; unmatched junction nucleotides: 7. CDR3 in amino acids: CASSLPGQGDIQYF. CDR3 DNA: TGTGCCAGCAGCCTACCGGGACAGGGAGACATTCAGTACTTC.

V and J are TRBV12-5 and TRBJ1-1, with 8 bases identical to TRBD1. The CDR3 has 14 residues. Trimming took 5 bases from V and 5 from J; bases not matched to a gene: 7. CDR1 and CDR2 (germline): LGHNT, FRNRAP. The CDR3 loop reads CASGPSGTGTEAFF. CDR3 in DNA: TGTGCTAGTGGTCCGTCCGGGACAGGAACTGAAGCTTTCTTT.

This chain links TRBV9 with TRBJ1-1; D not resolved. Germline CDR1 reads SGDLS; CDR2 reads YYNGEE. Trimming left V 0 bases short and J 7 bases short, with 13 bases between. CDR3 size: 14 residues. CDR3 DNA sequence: TGTGCCAGCAGCGTAGGTGGGAAAAAGGTTGAAGCTTTCTTT. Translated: CASSVGGKKVEAFF.

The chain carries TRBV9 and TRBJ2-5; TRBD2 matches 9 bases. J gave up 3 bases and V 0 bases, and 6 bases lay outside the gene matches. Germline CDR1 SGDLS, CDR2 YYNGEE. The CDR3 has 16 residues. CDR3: CASSVGLAGPEETQYF. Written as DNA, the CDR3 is TGTGCCAGCAGCGTAGGTCTAGCGGGGCCGGAAGAGACCCAGTACTTC. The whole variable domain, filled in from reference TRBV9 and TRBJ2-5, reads DSGVTQTPKHLITATGQRVTLRCSPRSGDLSVYWYQQSLDQGLQFLIQYYNGEERAKGNILERFSAQQFPDLHSELNLSSLELGDSALYFCASSVGLAGPEETQYFGPGTRLLVL.

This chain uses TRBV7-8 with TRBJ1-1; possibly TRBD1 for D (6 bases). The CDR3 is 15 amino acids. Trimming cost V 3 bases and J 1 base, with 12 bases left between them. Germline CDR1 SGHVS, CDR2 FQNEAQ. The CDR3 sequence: CASSFWEGGNTEAFF. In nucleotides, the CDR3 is TGTGCCAGCAGCTTTTGGGAAGGGGGGAACACTGAAGCTTTCTTT.

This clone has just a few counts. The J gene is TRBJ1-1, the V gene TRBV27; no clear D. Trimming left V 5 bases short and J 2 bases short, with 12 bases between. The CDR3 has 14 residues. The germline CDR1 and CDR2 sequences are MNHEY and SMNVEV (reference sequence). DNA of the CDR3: TGTGCCAGCAGTCCTGGCCCACCAAACACTGAAGCTTTCTTT. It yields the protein CASSPGPPNTEAFF.

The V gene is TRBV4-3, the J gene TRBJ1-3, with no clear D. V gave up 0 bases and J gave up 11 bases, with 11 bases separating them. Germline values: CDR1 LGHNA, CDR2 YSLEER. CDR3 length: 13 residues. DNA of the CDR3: TGCGCCAGCAGCCAAGAGAAGGAGAACGCCATATATTTT. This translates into CASSQEKENAIYF.

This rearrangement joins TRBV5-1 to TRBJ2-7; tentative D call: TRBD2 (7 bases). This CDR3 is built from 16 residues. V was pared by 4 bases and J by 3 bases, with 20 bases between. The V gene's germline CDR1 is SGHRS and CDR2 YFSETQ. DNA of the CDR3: TGCGCCAGCAGCGGGGGCTTTGCGGGAGATGGCTACGAGCAGTACTTC. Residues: CASSGGFAGDGYEQYF. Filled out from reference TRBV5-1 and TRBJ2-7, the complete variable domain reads KAGVTQTPRYLIKTRGQQVTLSCSPISGHRSVSWYQQTPGQGLQFLFEYFSETQRNKGNFPGRFSGRQFSNSRSEMNVSTLELGDSALYLCASSGGFAGDGYEQYFGPGTRLTVT.

The CDR3 here is CSAPGGTQYF. DNA of the CDR3: TGCAGTGCTCCGGGGGGTACGCAGTATTTT. The chain links TRBV20-1 to TRBJ2-3; TRBD2 agrees at 7 bases. The germline V gene has CDR1 DFQATT and CDR2 SNEGSKA (reference sequence). CDR3 length: 10 residues. Trimming removed 5 bases from V and 8 bases from J; junction bases left unmatched: 1.

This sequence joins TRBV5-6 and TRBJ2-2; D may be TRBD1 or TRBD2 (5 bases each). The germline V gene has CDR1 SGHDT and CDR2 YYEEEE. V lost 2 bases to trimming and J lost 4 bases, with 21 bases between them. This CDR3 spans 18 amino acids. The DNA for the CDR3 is TGTGCCAGCAGCTTCAATACTAGGGGATGGGGGTCCACCGGGGAGCTGTTTTTT. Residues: CASSFNTRGWGSTGELFF.

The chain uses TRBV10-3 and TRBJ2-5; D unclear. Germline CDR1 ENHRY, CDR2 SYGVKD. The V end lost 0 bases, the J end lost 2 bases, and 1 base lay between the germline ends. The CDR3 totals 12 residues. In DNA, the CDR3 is TGTGCCATCAGTGAGTCACAAGAGACCCAGTACTTC. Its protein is CAISESQETQYF.

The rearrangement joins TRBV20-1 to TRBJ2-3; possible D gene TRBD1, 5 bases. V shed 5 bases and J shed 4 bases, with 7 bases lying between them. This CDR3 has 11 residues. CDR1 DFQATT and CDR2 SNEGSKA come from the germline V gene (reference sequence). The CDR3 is CSALGADTQYF. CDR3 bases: TGCAGTGCTTTAGGGGCAGATACGCAGTATTTT.

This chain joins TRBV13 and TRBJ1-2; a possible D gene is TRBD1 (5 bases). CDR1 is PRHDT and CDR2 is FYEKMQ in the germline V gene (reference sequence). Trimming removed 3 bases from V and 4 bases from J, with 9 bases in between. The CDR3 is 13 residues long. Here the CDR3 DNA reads TGTGCCAGCAGCTTTGGGGGGGTCTATGGCTACACCTTC. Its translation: CASSFGGVYGYTF.

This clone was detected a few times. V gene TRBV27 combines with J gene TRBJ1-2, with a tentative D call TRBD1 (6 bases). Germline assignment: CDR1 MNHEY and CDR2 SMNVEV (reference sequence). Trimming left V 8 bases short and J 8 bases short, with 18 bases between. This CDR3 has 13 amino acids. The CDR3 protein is CASAFRDKNGYTF. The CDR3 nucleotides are TGTGCCAGCGCATTCCGGGACAAAAACGGCTACACCTTC.